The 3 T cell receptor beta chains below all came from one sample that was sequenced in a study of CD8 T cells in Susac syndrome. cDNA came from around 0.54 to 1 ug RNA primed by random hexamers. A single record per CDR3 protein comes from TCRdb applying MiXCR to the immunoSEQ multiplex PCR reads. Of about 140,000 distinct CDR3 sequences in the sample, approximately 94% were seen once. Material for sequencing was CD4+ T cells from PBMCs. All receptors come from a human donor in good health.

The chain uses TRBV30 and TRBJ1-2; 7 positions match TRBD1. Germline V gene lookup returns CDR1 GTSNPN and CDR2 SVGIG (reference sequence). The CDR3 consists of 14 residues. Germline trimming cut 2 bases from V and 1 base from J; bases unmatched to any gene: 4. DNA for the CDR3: TGTGCCTGGAGTAACAGGGGTGGTAACTATGGCTACACCTTC. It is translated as CAWSNRGGNYGYTF.

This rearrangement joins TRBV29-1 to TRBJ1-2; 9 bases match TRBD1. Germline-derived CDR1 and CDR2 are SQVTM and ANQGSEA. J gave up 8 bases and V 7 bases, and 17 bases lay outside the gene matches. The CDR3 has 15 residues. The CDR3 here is CSGDLGQGSGRGYTF. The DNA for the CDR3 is TGCAGCGGGGATCTAGGACAGGGGAGCGGGCGCGGCTACACCTTC.

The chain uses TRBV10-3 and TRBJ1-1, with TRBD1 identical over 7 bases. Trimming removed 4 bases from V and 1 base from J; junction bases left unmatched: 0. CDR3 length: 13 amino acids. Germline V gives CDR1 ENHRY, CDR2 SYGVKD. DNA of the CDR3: TGTGCCATCAGTGGGGACAGGAACACTGAAGCTTTCTTT. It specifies CAISGDRNTEAFF.